This TCR beta chain was retrieved from a study of radiotherapy plus CTLA-4 blockade in lung cancer. This CDR3 has 16 amino acids. The V and J ends lost 5 bases and 9 bases, in that order; junction bases with no gene match: 11. Germline V CDR1 and CDR2: LNHDA, SQIVND (reference sequence). Measured with immunoSEQ multiplex PCR; TCRdb has only the in-frame clones, and not every one. The sample contains about 80,000 clones, 84% of which appear only once. This clonotype originated in a human donor with non-small cell lung cancer who had stable disease on radiotherapy plus ipilimumab. The sequencing used peripheral blood, collected from a patient treated with radiotherapy plus ipilimumab. This chain connects TRBV19 to TRBJ1-6; 9 nucleotides agree with TRBD1. The CDR3 DNA is TGTGCCAGTAGTGAGATTCTTGGGACAGGGAGTTCACCCCTCCACTTT. Translation gives CASSEILGTGSSPLHF.